The 27 T cell receptor beta chains reported below all come from one sample, sequenced in a study of shared clonotypes between healthy human individuals. Clones were sequenced by immunoSEQ multiplex PCR, and TCRdb holds only the in-frame ones, with some missing. The table shows roughly 2,500,000 clones, with more than 85% occurring only once. The sequenced material came from naive CD4+ T cells from PBMCs. Sample subset: CD45RA+ positively selected. The receptors were sampled from a man younger than 35 in good health. Some clones in this sample may be carry-over from other donors' samples.

V usage is TRBV28 and J usage is TRBJ2-7, with D unresolved. V gave up 9 bases and J gave up 3 bases, with 9 bases separating them. This CDR3 contains 11 residues. CDR1 and CDR2 from the germline V gene are MDHEN and SYDVKM. The CDR3 DNA reads as TGTGCCAGTAATGGGGACTACGAGCAGTACTTC. It is translated as CASNGDYEQYF.

Comment on this clone: The same CDR3 arises from other DNA sequences in this sample as well. This rearrangement joins TRBV5-1 to TRBJ2-1, with D maybe TRBD1 (5 bases). Between the trimmed V and J ends, which lost 0 bases and 2 bases, there was a span of 6 bases. This CDR3 contains 14 residues. The germline V gene encodes CDR1 SGHRS and CDR2 YFSETQ. In DNA, the CDR3 is TGCGCCAGCAGCTTGGCAGGGACCTACAATGAGCAGTTCTTC. Translation: CASSLAGTYNEQFF.

This chain links TRBV5-1 with TRBJ2-3, with 10 bases aligning to TRBD2. The CDR3 runs to 15 residues. V lost 7 bases, J lost 0 bases, and 5 bases stayed unmatched. Germline CDR1 SGHRS, CDR2 YFSETQ. CDR3 protein: CASGTSGESTDTQYF. In DNA, the CDR3 is TGCGCCAGCGGAACTAGCGGGGAGAGCACAGATACGCAGTATTTT.

A single count supports this clone. The rearrangement links TRBV28 to TRBJ2-3, with 10 bases matching TRBD1. CDR1 is MDHEN, CDR2 SYDVKM, per germline. This CDR3 contains 15 residues. J was trimmed by 4 bases and V by 6 bases; bases with no gene match: 7. The CDR3 DNA reads TGTGCCAGCAGCTCCTGGGACAGGGGCGCAGATACGCAGTATTTT. Its protein is CASSSWDRGADTQYF.

The rearrangement joins TRBV7-2 to TRBJ2-7; D may be TRBD2 (6 bases). V lost 1 base and J 2 bases, leaving 21 bases between the germline ends. CDR1 is SGHTA and CDR2 is FQGNSA in the germline V gene. The CDR3 runs 18 residues. CDR3 sequence reads: CASSLVYGNLAGTYEQYF. The CDR3, as DNA: TGTGCCAGCAGCTTAGTTTACGGTAATCTGGCGGGGACCTACGAGCAGTACTTC.

The chain couples TRBV28 to TRBJ2-6, with 7 bases lining up with TRBD1. Germline V gives CDR1 MDHEN, CDR2 SYDVKM. Trimming cost V 1 base and J 0 bases; bases outside gene matches: 15. The CDR3 length is 21 residues. The CDR3 loop reads CASSLLRSLGQDFSGANVLTF. The CDR3, as DNA: TGTGCCAGCAGTTTATTACGATCTCTCGGACAGGACTTCTCTGGGGCCAACGTCCTGACTTTC. Full variable domain (outside the CDR3, taken from reference TRBV28 and TRBJ2-6): DVKVTQSSRYLVKRTGEKVFLECVQDMDHENMFWYRQDPGLGLRLIYFSYDVKMKEKGDIPEGYSVSREKKERFSLILESASTNQTSMYLCASSLLRSLGQDFSGANVLTFGAGSRLTVL.

The V call is TRBV18, the J call TRBJ1-4; 9 bases agree with TRBD1. The junction had 8 bases not matched to a gene; V was cut back by 5 bases and J by 7 bases. The CDR3 covers 15 residues. Germline V gene lookup returns CDR1 KGHSH and CDR2 LQKENI. The CDR3 reads CASSFSGTGPEKLFF. For the CDR3, the DNA is TGTGCCAGCTCATTTTCCGGGACAGGGCCTGAAAAACTGTTTTTT.

The V gene is TRBV5-1, the J gene TRBJ2-6; 11 bases are shared with TRBD1. This CDR3 is built from 18 residues. Germline CDR1 is SGHRS and CDR2 is YFSETQ. Trimming removed 1 base from V and 0 bases from J; junction bases left unmatched: 3. This chain's CDR3 is CASSLKGTGGSGANVLTF. CDR3 in DNA: TGCGCCAGCAGCTTGAAGGGGACAGGGGGCTCTGGGGCCAACGTCCTGACTTTC.

About this clone: The same CDR3 is also encoded by other DNA sequences in this sample. The chain is built from TRBV5-1 and TRBJ2-1; the match to TRBD1 covers 11 bases. V was pared by 4 bases and J by 5 bases, with 2 bases of the junction left unmatched. The CDR3 is 14 amino acids. Germline loops: CDR1 SGHRS, CDR2 YFSETQ. CDR3 sequence reads: CASSRDRGNNEQFF. As DNA, the CDR3 is TGCGCCAGCAGCCGGGACAGGGGGAACAATGAGCAGTTCTTC.

The chain employs TRBV27 and TRBJ1-2; 7 nucleotides align to TRBD1. V trimming: 5 bases; J trimming: 4 bases; junction bases outside the gene matches: 10. Looked up from germline, CDR1 is MNHEY and CDR2 is SMNVEV (reference sequence). The CDR3 consists of 15 residues. The CDR3 nucleotides read TGTGCCAGCAGTGCGCCAGGGGGGGGGAGCTATGGCTACACCTTC. This translates into CASSAPGGGSYGYTF.

The chain is built from TRBV5-1 and TRBJ2-1, with D maybe TRBD2 (6 bases). The CDR3 extends over 19 amino acids. V shed 3 bases and J shed 0 bases, with 22 bases lying between them. CDR1 is SGHRS, CDR2 YFSETQ, per germline. CDR3 amino acids: CASSSGGTLPSSSYNEQFF. CDR3 nucleotides: TGCGCCAGCAGCTCGGGCGGGACTCTCCCCTCCAGCTCCTACAATGAGCAGTTCTTC.

The chain has TRBV28 and TRBJ2-3; tentative D call: TRBD1 (6 bases). Germline V gives CDR1 MDHEN, CDR2 SYDVKM. CDR3 length: 14 residues. Trimming removed 7 bases at V and 5 bases at J, with 16 bases between. CDR3 bases: TGTGCCAGCAACCTAGGGCAGGGGATAGATACGCAGTATTTT. Protein sequence: CASNLGQGIDTQYF. The full variable domain, completed using reference TRBV28 and TRBJ2-3, is DVKVTQSSRYLVKRTGEKVFLECVQDMDHENMFWYRQDPGLGLRLIYFSYDVKMKEKGDIPEGYSVSREKKERFSLILESASTNQTSMYLCASNLGQGIDTQYFGPGTRLTVL.

This chain links TRBV5-6 with TRBJ2-7; 8 bases are shared with TRBD1. The CDR3 sequence is 16 residues long. Germline values: CDR1 SGHDT, CDR2 YYEEEE. V lost 4 bases, J lost 4 bases, and 13 bases stayed unmatched. DNA of the CDR3: TGTGCCAGCAGCCGTATACCGGGACAGGCTACGTACGAGCAGTACTTC. Its translation is CASSRIPGQATYEQYF. Full variable domain (remainder filled in from reference TRBV5-6 and TRBJ2-7): DAGVTQSPTHLIKTRGQQVTLRCSPKSGHDTVSWYQQALGQGPQFIFQYYEEEERQRGNFPDRFSGHQFPNYSSELNVNALLLGDSALYLCASSRIPGQATYEQYFGPGTRLTVT.

The chain couples TRBV6-6 to TRBJ2-1; 8 nucleotides align to TRBD2. Unmatched junction bases numbered 6, after V lost 5 bases and J lost 3 bases. CDR1 MNHNY and CDR2 SVGAGI come from the germline V gene (reference sequence). The CDR3 has 15 amino acids. The CDR3 bases are TGTGCCAGCAGTATCTTAGCGGGAAACTACAATGAGCAGTTCTTC. Its protein is CASSILAGNYNEQFF.

V is TRBV28 and J is TRBJ1-5; D might be TRBD1 (6 bases). Trimming took off 2 bases at V and 5 bases at J, with 16 bases between the two ends. The CDR3 is 16 amino acids. Germline values: CDR1 MDHEN, CDR2 SYDVKM. CDR3 residues: CASSLISGGPDQPQHF. For the CDR3, the DNA is TGTGCCAGCAGTTTAATCTCGGGGGGCCCAGATCAGCCCCAGCATTTT.

The chain has TRBV2 and TRBJ1-3; D gene unclear. The ends were cut back, 5 bases at V and 0 bases at J, with 11 bases in the middle. Germline assignment: CDR1 SNHLY and CDR2 FYNNEI. The CDR3 has 15 amino acids. CDR3 coding DNA: TGTGCCAGCAGTCTTCGCAGACCCTCTGGAAACACCATATATTTT. It is translated as CASSLRRPSGNTIYF.

This chain links TRBV7-9 with TRBJ1-1; maybe TRBD1 (6 bases). V was cut by 5 bases and J by 3 bases, with 16 bases left in between. The CDR3 is 15 residues long. Per germline, CDR1 SEHNR and CDR2 FQNEAQ (reference sequence). In nucleotides, the CDR3 is TGTGCCAGCAGCCACTCCCCCCAGGGGTACACTGAAGCTTTCTTT. Protein sequence: CASSHSPQGYTEAFF.

This clone occurred once. The junction and the germline gene differ at one end; a read error may be behind it. The same CDR3 arises from other DNA sequences in this sample as well. The J gene is TRBJ1-1, the V gene TRBV28, with unresolved D. Germline V gene data show CDR1 as MDHEN and CDR2 as SYDVKM. The CDR3 extends over 15 amino acids. In DNA form, the CDR3 reads TGTGCCAGTAGTTTACTACAGCAGATGAACACTGAAGCTTTCTTT. Translation: CASSLLQQMNTEAFF.

The J gene is TRBJ1-5, the V gene TRBV4-1; 7 positions agree with TRBD1. After removal of 4 bases from V and 3 bases from J, the junction contained 3 bases not matched to a gene. The V gene's germline CDR1 is MGHRA and CDR2 YSYEKL. The CDR3 covers 14 residues. The CDR3 bases are TGCGCCAGCAGCCGGGACAGTTACAATCAGCCCCAGCATTTT. Its protein is CASSRDSYNQPQHF.

The V and J genes are TRBV7-8 and TRBJ2-3; 11 nucleotides agree with TRBD2. J gave up 2 bases and V 4 bases, and 2 bases lay outside the gene matches. The CDR3 loop spans 15 amino acids. Germline CDR1 SGHVS, CDR2 FQNEAQ. CDR3 DNA: TGTGCCAGCAGCTCTAGCGGGAGGAACACAGATACGCAGTATTTT. It translates to CASSSSGRNTDTQYF.

The rearrangement links TRBV5-1 to TRBJ2-7; 12 nucleotides line up with TRBD2. With 4 bases clipped from V and 5 bases from J, the junction kept 4 bases outside the gene matches. Germline V CDR1 and CDR2: SGHRS, YFSETQ. This CDR3 spans 14 amino acids. For the CDR3, the DNA is TGCGCCAGCAGCGGACTAGCGGGATGGGACGAGCAGTACTTC. This encodes CASSGLAGWDEQYF.

Details on this clone: Other DNA sequences in the sample encode the same CDR3. J is TRBJ2-5 and V is TRBV7-9, with D uncertain. V shed 1 base and J shed 4 bases, with 4 bases lying between them. The CDR3 extends over 12 amino acids. Germline loops: CDR1 SEHNR, CDR2 FQNEAQ (reference sequence). CDR3 sequence (DNA): TGTGCCAGCAGCTTAGGGGTAGAGACCCAGTACTTC. This encodes CASSLGVETQYF. Using reference TRBV7-9 and TRBJ2-5 for the parts outside the CDR3, the full variable domain is DTGVSQNPRHKITKRGQNVTFRCDPISEHNRLYWYRQTLGQGPEFLTYFQNEAQLEKSRLLSDRFSAERPKGSFSTLEIQRTEQGDSAMYLCASSLGVETQYFGPGTRLLVL.

This clone was seen only once. The V and J genes are TRBV11-2 and TRBJ2-1, with 7 positions matching TRBD2. The V segment lost 7 bases and the J segment 3 bases; nucleotides outside the gene matches: 3. CDR1 SGHAT and CDR2 FQNNGV come from the germline V gene. This CDR3 spans 13 amino acids. The CDR3 region has the DNA TGTGCCAGCAAGGCGGGAGTCTACAATGAGCAGTTCTTC. Amino acids: CASKAGVYNEQFF.

The V gene is TRBV6-5, the J gene TRBJ2-7, with 9 bases matching TRBD1. Trimming at V came to 10 bases and at J to 6 bases, leaving 16 bases not matched to a gene. Germline values: CDR1 MNHEY, CDR2 SVGAGI. This CDR3 contains 15 residues. This CDR3 reads CATTVSGTGSLEQYF. The CDR3 bases are TGTGCCACAACAGTTAGTGGGACAGGGTCTCTCGAGCAGTACTTC.

V is TRBV7-2 and J is TRBJ2-7; no clear D. Germline V gene data show CDR1 as SGHTA and CDR2 as FQGNSA. Trimming left V 1 base short and J 3 bases short, with 10 bases between. The CDR3 contains 14 residues. The CDR3 region has the DNA TGTGCCAGCAGCTTAGGGGCCGGCCACTACGAGCAGTACTTC. Its protein is CASSLGAGHYEQYF.

The gene calls are TRBV6-5 and TRBJ2-7; D gene ambiguous. Germline CDR1 and CDR2: MNHEY and SVGAGI. Trimming cost V 2 bases and J 2 bases, with 10 bases left between them. The CDR3 loop spans 14 amino acids. The CDR3 DNA is TGTGCCAGCAGTTACGACCGCAAGACCTACGAGCAGTACTTC. Residues: CASSYDRKTYEQYF.

About this clone: This same CDR3 is encoded by further DNA sequences in the sample. CDR3 amino acids: CASSAGQGGQPQHF. CDR3 coding DNA: TGCGCCAGCAGCGCCGGACAGGGCGGTCAGCCCCAGCATTTT. The chain is built from TRBV5-1 and TRBJ1-5, with TRBD1 matching 8 bases. The CDR3 has 14 amino acids. Trimming at V came to 4 bases and at J to 6 bases, leaving 6 bases not matched to a gene. CDR1 and CDR2 (germline): SGHRS, YFSETQ.